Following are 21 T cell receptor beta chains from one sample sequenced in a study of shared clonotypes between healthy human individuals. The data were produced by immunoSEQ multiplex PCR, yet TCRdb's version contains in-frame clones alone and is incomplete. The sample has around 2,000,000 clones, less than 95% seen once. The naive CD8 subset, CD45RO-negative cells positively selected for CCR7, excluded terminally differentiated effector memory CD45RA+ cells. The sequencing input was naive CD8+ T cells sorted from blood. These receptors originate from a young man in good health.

CDR3 coding DNA: TGCAGCGTTGCCCTAGCGGTAGACACCGGGGAGCTGTTTTTT. Its protein product is CSVALAVDTGELFF. The chain has TRBV29-1 and TRBJ2-2; TRBD2 agrees at 7 bases. Losses at the gene ends were 4 bases for V and 3 bases for J; bases not matched to a gene: 5. The CDR3 totals 14 residues. CDR1 and CDR2 from the germline V gene are SQVTM and ANQGSEA.

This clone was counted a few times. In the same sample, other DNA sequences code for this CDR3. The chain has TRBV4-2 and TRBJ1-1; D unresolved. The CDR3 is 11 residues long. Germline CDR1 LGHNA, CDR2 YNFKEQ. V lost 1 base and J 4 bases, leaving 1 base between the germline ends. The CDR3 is CASSQGTEAFF. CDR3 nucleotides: TGTGCCAGCAGCCAAGGCACTGAAGCTTTCTTT.

The CDR3 is CASSLEQGEYNEQFF. The CDR3 DNA sequence: TGTGCCAGCAGCTTAGAGCAGGGGGAGTACAATGAGCAGTTCTTC. The chain is built from TRBV7-2 and TRBJ2-1; 7 nucleotides agree with TRBD1. Germline trimming cut 1 base from V and 4 bases from J; bases unmatched to any gene: 4. CDR3 size: 15 residues. Germline lookup yields CDR1 SGHTA and CDR2 FQGNSA.

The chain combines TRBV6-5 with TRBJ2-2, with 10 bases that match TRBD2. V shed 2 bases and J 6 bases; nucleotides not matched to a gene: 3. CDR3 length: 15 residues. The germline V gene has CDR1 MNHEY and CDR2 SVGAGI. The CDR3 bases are TGTGCCAGCAGTTACCCTAGCGGGAGTCCCGGGGAGCTGTTTTTT. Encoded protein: CASSYPSGSPGELFF.

The chain's CDR3 is CASSQYYGGEETEAFF. As DNA, the CDR3 is TGCGCCAGCAGCCAGTATTACGGGGGGGAGGAGACTGAAGCTTTCTTT. The chain uses TRBV4-1 and TRBJ1-1; D perhaps matches TRBD1 (5 bases). Trimming removed 3 bases at V and 5 bases at J, with 19 bases between. CDR1 is MGHRA, CDR2 YSYEKL, per germline. The CDR3 runs 16 residues.

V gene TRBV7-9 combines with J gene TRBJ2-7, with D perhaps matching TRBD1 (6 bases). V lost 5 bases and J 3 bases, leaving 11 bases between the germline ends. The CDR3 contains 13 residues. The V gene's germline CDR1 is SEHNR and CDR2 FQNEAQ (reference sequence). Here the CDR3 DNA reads TGTGCCAGCAGCCCAAGGGACATCTACGAGCAGTACTTC. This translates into CASSPRDIYEQYF. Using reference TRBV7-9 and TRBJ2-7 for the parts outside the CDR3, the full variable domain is DTGVSQNPRHKITKRGQNVTFRCDPISEHNRLYWYRQTLGQGPEFLTYFQNEAQLEKSRLLSDRFSAERPKGSFSTLEIQRTEQGDSAMYLCASSPRDIYEQYFGPGTRLTVT.

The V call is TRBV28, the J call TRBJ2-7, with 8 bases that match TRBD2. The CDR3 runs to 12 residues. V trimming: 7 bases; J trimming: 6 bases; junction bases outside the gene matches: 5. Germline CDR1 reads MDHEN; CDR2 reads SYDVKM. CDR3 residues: CASKTSAAEQYF. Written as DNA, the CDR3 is TGTGCCAGCAAGACTAGCGCGGCCGAGCAGTACTTC.

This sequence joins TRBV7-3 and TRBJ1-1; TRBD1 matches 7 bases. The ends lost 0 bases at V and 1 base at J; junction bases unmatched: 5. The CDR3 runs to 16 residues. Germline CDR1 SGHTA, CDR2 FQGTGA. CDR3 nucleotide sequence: TGTGCCAGCAGCTTAACGGAGGGGGCAGGGAACACTGAAGCTTTCTTT. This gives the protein CASSLTEGAGNTEAFF.

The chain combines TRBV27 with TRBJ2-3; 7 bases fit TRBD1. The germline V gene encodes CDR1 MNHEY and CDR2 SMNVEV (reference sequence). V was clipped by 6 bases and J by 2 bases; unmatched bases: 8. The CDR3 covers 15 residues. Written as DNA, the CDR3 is TGTGCCAGCAGCTTCCGACAGGGTTACACAGATACGCAGTATTTT. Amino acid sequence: CASSFRQGYTDTQYF.

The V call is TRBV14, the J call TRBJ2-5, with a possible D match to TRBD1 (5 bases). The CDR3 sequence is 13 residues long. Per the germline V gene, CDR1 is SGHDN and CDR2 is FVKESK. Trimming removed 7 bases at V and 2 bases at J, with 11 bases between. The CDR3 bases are TGTGCCAGCAACCCGGACATTCAAGAGACCCAGTACTTC. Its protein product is CASNPDIQETQYF.

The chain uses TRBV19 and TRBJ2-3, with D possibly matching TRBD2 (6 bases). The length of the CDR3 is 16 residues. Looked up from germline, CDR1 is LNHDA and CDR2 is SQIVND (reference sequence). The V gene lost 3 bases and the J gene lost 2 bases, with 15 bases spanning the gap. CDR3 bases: TGTGCCAGTAGTATCCCCGGGACTGCGTACACAGATACGCAGTATTTT. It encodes CASSIPGTAYTDTQYF.

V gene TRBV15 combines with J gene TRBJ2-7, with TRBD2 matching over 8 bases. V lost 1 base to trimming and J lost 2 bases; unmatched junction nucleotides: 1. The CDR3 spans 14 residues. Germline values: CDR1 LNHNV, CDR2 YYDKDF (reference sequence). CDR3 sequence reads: CATSRGRGAYEQYF. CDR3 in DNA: TGTGCCACCAGCAGAGGGCGGGGGGCCTACGAGCAGTACTTC.

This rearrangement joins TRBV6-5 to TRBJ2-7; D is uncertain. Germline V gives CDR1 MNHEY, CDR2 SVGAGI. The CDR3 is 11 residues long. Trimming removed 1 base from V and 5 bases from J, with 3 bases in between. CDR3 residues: CASSYFNEQYF. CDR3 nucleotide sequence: TGTGCCAGCAGTTACTTCAACGAGCAGTACTTC.

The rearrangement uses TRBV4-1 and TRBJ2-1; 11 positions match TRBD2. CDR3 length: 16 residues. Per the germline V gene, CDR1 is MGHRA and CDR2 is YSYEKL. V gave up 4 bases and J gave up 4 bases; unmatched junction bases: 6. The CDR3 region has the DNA TGCGCCAGCAGCCCTCGGGGGACTAGCGGTTACAATGAGCAGTTCTTC. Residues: CASSPRGTSGYNEQFF.

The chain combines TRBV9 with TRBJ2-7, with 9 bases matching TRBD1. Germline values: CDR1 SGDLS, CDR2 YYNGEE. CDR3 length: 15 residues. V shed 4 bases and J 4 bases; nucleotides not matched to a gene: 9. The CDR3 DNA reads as TGTGCCAGCAGCCCCTGGGACAGGGACGATTACGAGCAGTACTTC. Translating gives CASSPWDRDDYEQYF. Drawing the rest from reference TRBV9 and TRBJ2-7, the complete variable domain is DSGVTQTPKHLITATGQRVTLRCSPRSGDLSVYWYQQSLDQGLQFLIQYYNGEERAKGNILERFSAQQFPDLHSELNLSSLELGDSALYFCASSPWDRDDYEQYFGPGTRLTVT.

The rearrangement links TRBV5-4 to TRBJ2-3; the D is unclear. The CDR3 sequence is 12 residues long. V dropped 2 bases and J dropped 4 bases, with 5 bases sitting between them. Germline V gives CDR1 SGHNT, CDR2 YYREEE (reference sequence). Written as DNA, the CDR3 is TGTGCCAGCAGCTTACTGTCAGATACGCAGTATTTT. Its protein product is CASSLLSDTQYF.

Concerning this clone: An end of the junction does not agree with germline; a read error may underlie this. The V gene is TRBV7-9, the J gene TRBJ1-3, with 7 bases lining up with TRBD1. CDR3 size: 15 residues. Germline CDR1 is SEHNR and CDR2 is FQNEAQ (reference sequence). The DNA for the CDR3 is TGTGCCAGCACCTTAACAGGGGTCTCTGGAAACACCATATATTTT. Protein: CASTLTGVSGNTIYF.

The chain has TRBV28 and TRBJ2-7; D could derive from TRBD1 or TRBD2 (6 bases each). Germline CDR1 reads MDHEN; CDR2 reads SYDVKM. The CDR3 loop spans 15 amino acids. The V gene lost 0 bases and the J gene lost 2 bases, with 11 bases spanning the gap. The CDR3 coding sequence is TGTGCCAGCAGTTTATGGGGGGGCCAAACCTACGAGCAGTACTTC. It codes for CASSLWGGQTYEQYF.

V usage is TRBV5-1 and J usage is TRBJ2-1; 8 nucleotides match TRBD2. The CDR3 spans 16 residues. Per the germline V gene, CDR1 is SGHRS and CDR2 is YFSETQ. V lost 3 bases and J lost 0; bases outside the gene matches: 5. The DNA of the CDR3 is TGCGCCAGCAGCTATACTAGCGGAAACTCCTACAATGAGCAGTTCTTC. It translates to CASSYTSGNSYNEQFF.

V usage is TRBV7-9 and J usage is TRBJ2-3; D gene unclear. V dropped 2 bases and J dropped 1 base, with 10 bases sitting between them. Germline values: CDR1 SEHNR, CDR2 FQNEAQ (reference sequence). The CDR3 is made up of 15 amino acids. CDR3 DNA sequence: TGTGCCAGCAGCTTAACGGACGCTGGCACAGATACGCAGTATTTT. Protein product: CASSLTDAGTDTQYF.

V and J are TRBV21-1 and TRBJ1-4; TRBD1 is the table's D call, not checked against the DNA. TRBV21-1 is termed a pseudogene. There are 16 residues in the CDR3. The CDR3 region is CASTQRAGGRLEKLFF. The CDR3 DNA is TGTGCCAGCACCCAGCGGGCAGGGGGTAGACTTGAAAAACTGTTTTTT.